This TCR beta chain originates from a study of T cells in Graves' hyperthyroidism and ophthalmopathy. Findings of the study overall: Most expanded thyroid clonotypes above 0.001 also appeared in blood.

RNA transcripts yielded amplified TCR beta CDR3 regions. TCR CDR3 underwent first-round RT-PCR with the HTBI primer set. TCRdb reanalysed the multiplex PCR reads using MiXCR and keeps one entry per CDR3 protein. The sample gives 500,000 or so distinct CDR3 sequences, more than 15% of which show up once; 17% is in the top ten. Trimming at V came to 2 bases and at J to 7 bases, leaving 14 bases not matched to a gene. The CDR3 length is 16 residues. CDR1 is DFQATT and CDR2 is SNEGSKA in the germline V gene (reference sequence). Worth noting for this clonotype: The antigen is undetermined.

A roughly 9.3 ml volume of fresh peripheral blood provided the PBMCs. The rearrangement joins TRBV20-1 to TRBJ2-7; TRBD2 agrees at 10 bases. The sequence came from a young woman with Graves' ophthalmopathy. Material: blood. The CDR3 sequence: CSARSPGSGGAVEQYF. CDR3 DNA sequence: TGCAGTGCTAGATCCCCGGGGAGCGGGGGGGCAGTGGAGCAGTACTTC.